This note documents a single T cell receptor (beta chain) sequence. As processed by the authors: Scientists estimated how many nucleated cells there were by amplifying reference gene primers. Profiling relied on immunoSEQ multiplex PCR, and the TCRdb table lists in-frame clones only, not all of them. From that table come the V and J calls and clone size; the DNA was used to work out D and trimming. The sample contains roughly 70,000 clones, 70% to 80% of which appear only once. These data belong to a study of blood T cell repertoires in COVID-19. The Seattle patients, enrolled during active infection, were followed longitudinally. The germline CDR1 and CDR2 sequences are MNHEY and SVGAGI. This CDR3 spans 14 amino acids. The ends were cut back, 5 bases at V and 0 bases at J, with 8 bases in the middle.

The receptor was derived from a man in his sixties or seventies with COVID-19, enrolled during active disease. The sequencing sample was made of peripheral blood. The chain combines TRBV6-5 with TRBJ2-1; D not resolved. CDR3 sequence (DNA): TGTGCCAGCAGTCCGGTGAGCTCCTACAATGAGCAGTTCTTC. The encoded protein is CASSPVSSYNEQFF.